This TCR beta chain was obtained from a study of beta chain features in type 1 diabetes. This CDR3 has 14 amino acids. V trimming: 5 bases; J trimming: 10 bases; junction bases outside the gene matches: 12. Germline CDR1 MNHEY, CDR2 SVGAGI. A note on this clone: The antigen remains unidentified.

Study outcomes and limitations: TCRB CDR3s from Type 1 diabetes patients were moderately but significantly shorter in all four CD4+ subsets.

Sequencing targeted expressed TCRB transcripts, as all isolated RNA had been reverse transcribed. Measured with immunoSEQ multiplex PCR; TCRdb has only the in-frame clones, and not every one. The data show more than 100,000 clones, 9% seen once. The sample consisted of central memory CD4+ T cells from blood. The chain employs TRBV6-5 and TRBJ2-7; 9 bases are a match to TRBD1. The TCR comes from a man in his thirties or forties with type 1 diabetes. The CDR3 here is CASSHRDREGSQYF. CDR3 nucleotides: TGTGCCAGCAGTCACCGGGACAGGGAGGGATCTCAGTACTTC.